This T cell receptor (beta chain) was documented in a study of blood T cells in healthy people across ages. Combining a sample-barcoded 5' primer with a J-beta primer mix, a second PCR ran for roughly 7 to 11 cycles. MiXCR was run by TCRdb on the 5' RACE reads, yielding one entry per CDR3 protein. The sample includes around 1,500,000 distinct CDR3 sequences, approximately 42% of them seen just once. The CDR3 spans 13 residues. Germline CDR1 is SQVTM and CDR2 is ANQGSEA. The trim removed 5 bases at V and 4 bases at J, leaving 8 bases unmatched. Input material: blood. This receptor was identified in a woman aged 18-35 years in good health. The V gene is TRBV29-1, the J gene TRBJ2-7; 7 bases are a match to TRBD1. CDR3 coding DNA: TGCAGCGTTCAACCTCCAGGGGGATACGAGCAGTACTTC. Encoded protein: CSVQPPGGYEQYF.